The present T cell receptor beta chain was sequenced within a study of Graves' ophthalmopathy and Graves' hyperthyroidism. Study-level points and caveats: A 13-signature model separated ophthalmopathy from stable hyperthyroidism, reaching approximately 88% sensitivity and approximately 81% specificity cross-validated.

This clonotype was seen more than once but under ten times. Its antigen is currently unknown. V trimming: 0 bases; J trimming: 3 bases; junction bases outside the gene matches: 3. This CDR3 is built from 15 residues. Germline V lookup: CDR1 DFQATT, CDR2 SNEGSKA (reference sequence). RNA served as the template for amplifying TCR beta CDR3 regions. Scientists carried out first-round RT-PCR using HTBI primers and then a second-round multiplex PCR. Using its own MiXCR run on the multiplex PCR reads, TCRdb lists one record per CDR3 protein. Among around 670,000 distinct CDR3 sequences listed, around 40% were seen once.

The chain has TRBV20-1 and TRBJ2-5; TRBD2 matches 11 bases. What was sequenced was peripheral blood. This receptor was taken from an adult man with Graves' ophthalmopathy. The CDR3 sequence is CSARDPSGRKETQYF. The CDR3 DNA is TGCAGTGCTAGAGATCCTAGCGGGAGGAAAGAGACCCAGTACTTC.